A selection of T cell receptor beta chains follows, all from one sample in a study of cytomegalovirus exposure and HLA in healthy donors. The assay was immunoSEQ multiplex PCR, and TCRdb's table has in-frame clones only and misses some. Here the sample spans about 98,000 clones, 70% to 90% being singletons. Sequencing input: PBMCs. These TCRs come from a woman aged 25 to 39 in good health and CMV-seronegative. Each CDR3 is given with its conserved first and last residue. A D gene is named only where the DNA matches it firmly. The size of a clone is reported for some rows only, either as once, few or many, or as a class for expanded clones.

V	J	size	D	DNA	CDR3
TRBV7-3	TRBJ2-1	.	TRBD1	TGTGCCAGCAGCCCAGGCCGGGACAGGAGCTCCTACAATGAGCAGTTCTTC	CASSPGRDRSSYNEQFF
TRBV15	TRBJ2-3	.	TRBD1	TGTGCCGCGGGGACAGGGGGCACAGATACGCAGTATTTT	CAAGTGGTDTQYF
TRBV6-1	TRBJ1-6	.	TRBD1	TGTGCCGGGTCCCCGTGGGACAGACGTTCACCCCTCCACTTT	CAGSPWDRRSPLHF
TRBV27	TRBJ1-2	.	.	TGTGCCAGCAGTTTTCGAACCTTCGAGTATGGCTACACCTTC	CASSFRTFEYGYTF
TRBV27	TRBJ1-2	.	TRBD1	TGTGCCAGCAGTATCCGACAGGGCCTTAACTATGGCTACACCTTC	CASSIRQGLNYGYTF
TRBV5-6	TRBJ2-7	.	.	TGTGCCAGCAGCTTTGGGGTGACGGGGGACGAGCAGTACTTC	CASSFGVTGDEQYF
TRBV6-6	TRBJ1-3	few	.	TGTGCCAGCAGTACGAGGGGGGGGAATCTTGGAAACACCATATATTTT	CASSTRGGNLGNTIYF
TRBV29-1	TRBJ1-3	.	.	TGCAGCGTAGGCTACAGGAGCAACTCTGGAAACACCATATATTTT	CSVGYRSNSGNTIYF
TRBV2	TRBJ1-3	.	TRBD1	TGTGCCAGCAGGGACAGGGGCTCTGGAAACACCATATATTTT	CASRDRGSGNTIYF
TRBV6-1	TRBJ1-1	.	.	TGTGCCGGTAAACACGGAACAGGGACTGAAGCTTTCTTT	CAGKHGTGTEAFF
TRBV2	TRBJ2-3	.	.	TGTGCCAGCACCCAAGACGGGGGGCGGGGAGATACGCAGTATTTT	CASTQDGGRGDTQYF
TRBV27	TRBJ2-1	.	.	TGTGCCAGCAGTTTTGACAGTAGCTCCTACAATGAGCAGTTCTTC	CASSFDSSSYNEQFF
TRBV7-8	TRBJ1-1	.	TRBD1	TGTGCCAGCAAGGACAGGGGAAGGGGAACTGAAGCTTTCTTT	CASKDRGRGTEAFF
TRBV9	TRBJ2-1	.	TRBD2	TGTGCCAGCAGCGTATCGACTAGCGGGAGTATAGGAGAGCAGTTCTTC	CASSVSTSGSIGEQFF
TRBV9	TRBJ2-2	.	.	TGTGCCAGCAGCGTAGAAGGGGGCACCGGGGAGCTGTTTTTT	CASSVEGGTGELFF
TRBV4-2	TRBJ1-2	.	TRBD1	TGTGCCAGCAGCGCAAGTGGGACAGGGGAGGAGGGCTACACCTTC	CASSASGTGEEGYTF
TRBV9	TRBJ2-3	.	.	TGTGCCAGCAGCGTGGACGGGAGAACGAATACGCAGTATTTT	CASSVDGRTNTQYF
TRBV2	TRBJ2-3	.	.	TGTGCCAGCAGTCTCGGGGGGCCTTTTCACACAGATACGCAGTATTTT	CASSLGGPFHTDTQYF
TRBV27	TRBJ2-3	once	TRBD1	TGTGCCAGCAGTCTCCTCTGGACAGGGATCACAGATACGCAGTATTTT	CASSLLWTGITDTQYF
TRBV5-1	TRBJ2-5	.	.	TGCGCCAGCAGCTTACAGGGAGTAGAGACCCAGTACTTC	CASSLQGVETQYF
TRBV6-1	TRBJ2-1	.	TRBD1	TGTGCCAGCTCCCCTAATCCGGACAGGGGGCTGTTCTTC	CASSPNPDRGLFF
TRBV4-1	TRBJ1-1	once	.	TGCGCCAGCAGCCAAGATTGTAAGGGGGACACTGAAGCTTTCTTT	CASSQDCKGDTEAFF
TRBV6-4	TRBJ2-2	.	TRBD1	TGTGCCAGCAGGGTACAGGGGCAGCTCGGGGAGCTGTTTTTT	CASRVQGQLGELFF
TRBV19	TRBJ2-7	.	TRBD2	TGTGCCAGTAGTCCAACCTTAGGTAGCGGGAGGACCTACGAGCAGTACTTC	CASSPTLGSGRTYEQYF
TRBV11-3	TRBJ2-3	.	TRBD1	TGTGCCAGCAGCCTCGGACAGGGAGGTCTCACAGATACGCAGTATTTT	CASSLGQGGLTDTQYF
TRBV9	TRBJ1-2	.	.	TGTGCCAGCAGCGAGAAGGGGCGGACGGGGGGAGGCTACACCTTC	CASSEKGRTGGGYTF
TRBV7-2	TRBJ2-2	once	TRBD2	TGTGCCAGCAGCTTAGTTCTAGCGGGAGGGGGTTCGTACACCGGGGAGCTGTTTTTT	CASSLVLAGGGSYTGELFF
TRBV7-9	TRBJ2-3	.	TRBD2	TGTGCCAGCAGCCGGACTAGCGGGGCCACAGATACGCAGTATTTT	CASSRTSGATDTQYF
TRBV2	TRBJ1-2	.	.	TGTGCCAGCAGTGAAAACCAGGGATCGATCGGTGGCTACACCTTC	CASSENQGSIGGYTF
TRBV11-3	TRBJ2-7	few	TRBD1	TGTGCCAGCAGCCCCCGGGACAGGGGCTACGAGCAGTACTTC	CASSPRDRGYEQYF
TRBV10-3	TRBJ2-5	.	.	TGTGCCATCAGTGAGTCGACAGCCCAAGAGACCCAGTACTTC	CAISESTAQETQYF
TRBV21-1	TRBJ2-7	.	.	TGTGCCAGCAGCTTCCACGCCAGGTGGGGACAGGGCCCGTCCAATTCCTACGAGCAGTACTTC	CASSFHARWGQGPSNSYEQYF
TRBV5-5	TRBJ1-5	.	TRBD1	TGTGCCAGCAGCTTACAATCCCAAGGGGGCTTCGAGCCCCAGCATTTT	CASSLQSQGGFEPQHF
TRBV5-4	TRBJ2-1	.	TRBD1	TGTGCCAGCAGCTTGGACGGGACAGCCCAGTTCTTC	CASSLDGTAQFF
TRBV5-1	TRBJ2-1	.	.	TGCGCCAGCAGCTTGGCCAAGATTACGGGAGTCAATGAGCAGTTCTTC	CASSLAKITGVNEQFF
TRBV9	TRBJ1-4	.	.	TGTGCCAGCAGCGTAGGATGGGGAGTAGAAGAAAAACTGTTTTTT	CASSVGWGVEEKLFF
TRBV2	TRBJ1-1	.	.	TGTGCCAGCAGTGTGAGCCCAGCCCCCGGGGGCACTGAAGCTTTCTTT	CASSVSPAPGGTEAFF
TRBV7-2	TRBJ1-2	few	.	TGTGCCAGCAGCGAAGATGCATGGACTAGGGGCTACACCTTC	CASSEDAWTRGYTF
TRBV2	TRBJ2-2	.	TRBD2	TGTGCCAGCAGTGAACTGAGCGGGAGAAGTGGGGAGCTGTTTTTT	CASSELSGRSGELFF
TRBV27	TRBJ2-7	many	TRBD2	TGTGCCAGCAGCCCCCTCATGAGCGGGAGGGCCTATATCTACGAGCAGTACTTC	CASSPLMSGRAYIYEQYF
TRBV6-6	TRBJ2-5	.	TRBD1	TGTGCCAGCAGCCTTCCGGGACAGGGAAGGGAGACCCAGTACTTC	CASSLPGQGRETQYF
TRBV9	TRBJ2-7	.	TRBD1	TGTGCCAGCAGCGTTGAACCGGGACAGTCCTACGAGCAGTACTTC	CASSVEPGQSYEQYF
TRBV10-3	TRBJ1-1	.	.	TGTGCCATCAGTGTGGGGCCTGAAGCTTTCTTT	CAISVGPEAFF
TRBV6-5	TRBJ1-5	once	TRBD1	TGTGCCAGCAGTCTCGACAGGGGTTGGAATCAGCCCCAGCATTTT	CASSLDRGWNQPQHF
TRBV10-3	TRBJ1-1	.	.	TGTGCCATAAGCAACCCTACCCCGAGTGAAGCTTTCTTT	CAISNPTPSEAFF
TRBV4-2	TRBJ2-1	.	TRBD2	TGTGCCAGCAGCCACCATGGACTAGCGGGGGGTAATGAGCAGTTCTTC	CASSHHGLAGGNEQFF
TRBV7-2	TRBJ1-2	.	TRBD1	TGTGCCAGCAGCCGGGACAGGGCAGTTGGCTACACCTTC	CASSRDRAVGYTF
TRBV15	TRBJ2-1	.	TRBD2	TGTGCCACCCGGACTAGCGGGTTATACAATGAGCAGTTCTTC	CATRTSGLYNEQFF
TRBV19	TRBJ2-7	.	TRBD1	TGTGCCAGTAGTATAGACGGACAGGGACCCTACGAGCAGTACTTC	CASSIDGQGPYEQYF
TRBV7-7	TRBJ2-2	.	TRBD2	TGTGCTAGCAGCTCGACTAGCGGGGCTAACACCGGGGAGCTGTTTTTT	CASSSTSGANTGELFF
TRBV5-6	TRBJ1-4	.	.	TGTGCCAGCAGCCTCACTCGGGGGGCTGCGGAAAAACTGTTTTTT	CASSLTRGAAEKLFF